This TCR beta chain was recorded in a study of blood T cell repertoires in COVID-19. Study information: There were acute and convalescent COVID-19 samples, and they came from the United States, Italy and Spain. Sources were T cells, B-cell-depleted T cells, or PBMCs; the material itself was cDNA or gDNA.

V was clipped by 6 bases and J by 4 bases; unmatched bases: 8. Germline V CDR1 and CDR2: MDHEN, SYDVKM. This CDR3 has 14 residues. In the original processing: Amplification from reference gene primers served as the basis for estimated nucleated cell counts. Clones were sequenced by immunoSEQ multiplex PCR, and TCRdb holds only the in-frame ones, with some missing. From that table come the V and J calls and clone size; the DNA was used to work out D and trimming. The sample shows 70,000 to 100,000 clones, approximately 70% of them seen only once. Material for sequencing was peripheral blood. The TCR comes from a woman aged 55-70 years in a cohort sampled during active or convalescent COVID-19. The gene calls are TRBV28 and TRBJ2-7; 8 positions match TRBD1. CDR3 bases: TGTGCCAGCAGGGTACAGGGGGTAACTTACGAGCAGTACTTC. This sequence encodes CASRVQGVTYEQYF. The full variable domain, in which reference TRBV28 and TRBJ2-7 provide the parts outside the CDR3, is DVKVTQSSRYLVKRTGEKVFLECVQDMDHENMFWYRQDPGLGLRLIYFSYDVKMKEKGDIPEGYSVSREKKERFSLILESASTNQTSMYLCASRVQGVTYEQYFGPGTRLTVT.